This record covers a single TCR beta chain. Its antigen is still unknown. The CDR3 contains 15 residues. The germline CDR1 and CDR2 sequences are ENHRY and SYGVKD. The junction had 3 bases not matched to a gene; V was cut back by 4 bases and J by 1 base. Use of 60 Vbeta and 13 Jbeta primers characterized the PCR. Data came from immunoSEQ multiplex PCR; TCRdb stores just in-frame clones and leaves some out. The top ten clones hold 3.5% to 4% of a sample with 200,000 to 250,000 clones, approximately 78% of them seen once. This record belongs to a study of cytomegalovirus exposure and HLA in healthy donors. Overall study findings and caveats: V segments that were indistinguishable, TRBV6-2 and TRBV6-3 among them, were omitted from analysis. Overall, around 160 TCR beta chains were annotated as cytomegalovirus-associated.

The sequence was collected from a male donor in good health and CMV-seronegative. This chain connects TRBV10-3 to TRBJ2-1, with TRBD2 identical over 8 bases. Input material: PBMCs. The CDR3 nucleotides are TGTGCCATCAGTGGGGCGGGAGGATCCTACAATGAGCAGTTCTTC. Protein sequence: CAISGAGGSYNEQFF.